Described below is a single TCR beta chain sequence and its context. The source of the sample is a study of T-cell memory formation after mild COVID-19. One entry per CDR3 protein results from TCRdb running MiXCR on the 5' RACE reads. The data contain 260,000 or so distinct CDR3 sequences, 16% of them seen just once; the ten biggest clones take up more than 20%. This CDR3 is built from 12 residues. V was pared by 8 bases and J by 5 bases, with 9 bases between. Input material: PBMCs or a T cell subset sorted from them (not recorded which). This chain joins TRBV12-3 or TRBV12-4 and TRBJ2-2, with unresolved D. This TCR derives from a man in his late teens or twenties who had mild COVID-19 (a few samples of this study predate the infection). Cell type and time point are not known. This chain's CDR3 is CASGVGTGELFF. CDR3 DNA sequence: TGTGCCAGCGGGGTGGGAACCGGGGAGCTGTTTTTT.